A single sample gave rise to the 27 T cell receptor beta chains below, sequenced in a study of cytomegalovirus exposure and HLA in healthy donors. PCR employed 60 Vbeta and 13 Jbeta primers. Clones were sequenced by immunoSEQ multiplex PCR, and TCRdb holds only the in-frame ones, with some missing. The sample yields around 190,000 clones, 70% to 80% seen once. Material for sequencing was PBMCs. These receptor sequences come from a woman aged 25 to 39 in good health and CMV-seropositive.

This clone appeared once. The CDR3 spells CASSPRDDYGYTF. The CDR3 region has the DNA TGCGCCAGCAGCCCCAGGGATGACTATGGCTACACCTTC. The rearrangement uses TRBV5-1 and TRBJ1-2; maybe TRBD1 (5 bases). Germline-derived CDR1 and CDR2 are SGHRS and YFSETQ. Trimming cost V 4 bases and J 3 bases, with 10 bases left between them. CDR3 length equals 13 residues. Full variable domain (remainder filled in from reference TRBV5-1 and TRBJ1-2): KAGVTQTPRYLIKTRGQQVTLSCSPISGHRSVSWYQQTPGQGLQFLFEYFSETQRNKGNFPGRFSGRQFSNSRSEMNVSTLELGDSALYLCASSPRDDYGYTFGSGTRLTVV.

The chain combines TRBV7-2 with TRBJ2-5; TRBD2 matches at 7 bases. Losses at the gene ends were 5 bases for V and 7 bases for J; bases not matched to a gene: 16. This CDR3 contains 16 residues. Germline values: CDR1 SGHTA, CDR2 FQGNSA. The CDR3 DNA sequence: TGTGCCAGCAGCCCTCGTGGGGGGACTACCGAGGGGACCCAGTACTTC. As protein: CASSPRGGTTEGTQYF.

V and J are TRBV4-3 and TRBJ1-5; D call uncertain. The CDR3 consists of 15 residues. CDR1 is LGHNA, CDR2 YSLEER, per germline. V was clipped by 1 base and J by 2 bases, with 9 bases between them. The CDR3 DNA is TGCGCCAGCAGCCAAGGGTTGGGCGGCAATCAGCCCCAGCATTTT. This encodes CASSQGLGGNQPQHF.

To note about this clone: Its ends do not fully match the called genes, so a read error is possible. The chain recombines TRBV29-1 with TRBJ2-3; 7 bases line up with TRBD1. Germline V gene sequence: CDR1 SQVTM, CDR2 ANQGSEA. There are 13 residues in the CDR3. The CDR3 DNA reads as TGCAGCCTTGAGAGCCAGGGGGCAGATACGCAGTATTTT. Its translation: CSLESQGADTQYF.

The genes are TRBV19 and TRBJ1-4; D perhaps matches TRBD1 (5 bases). V was cut by 6 bases and J by 7 bases, with 18 bases left in between. Germline-derived CDR1 and CDR2 are LNHDA and SQIVND (reference sequence). This CDR3 has 15 residues. The CDR3 region is CASSQLGGAREKLFF. The CDR3 nucleotides are TGTGCCAGTAGCCAGCTCGGGGGTGCACGTGAAAAACTGTTTTTT. The full variable domain, its missing parts supplied by reference TRBV19 and TRBJ1-4, is DGGITQSPKYLFRKEGQNVTLSCEQNLNHDAMYWYRQDPGQGLRLIYYSQIVNDFQKGDIAEGYSVSREKKESFPLTVTSAQKNPTAFYLCASSQLGGAREKLFFGSGTQLSVL.

The chain is built from TRBV2 and TRBJ2-3; 11 nucleotides line up with TRBD2. The CDR3 is 15 amino acids. V shed 7 bases, J shed 2 bases, and the junction held 5 bases outside the gene matches. Germline CDR1 reads SNHLY; CDR2 reads FYNNEI. Here the CDR3 reads CASTTSGGFTDTQYF. The CDR3 region has the DNA TGTGCCAGCACCACTAGCGGGGGATTCACAGATACGCAGTATTTT.

The chain recombines TRBV29-1 with TRBJ2-6, with 7 nucleotides matching TRBD1. The J segment lost 2 bases and the V segment lost 7 bases, leaving 14 bases of the junction unmatched. The CDR3 has 17 amino acids. The germline gives CDR1 SQVTM, CDR2 ANQGSEA. The CDR3 sequence is CSASGGRGSAGANVLTF. CDR3 bases: TGCAGCGCCTCAGGCGGCAGGGGGTCGGCTGGGGCCAACGTCCTGACTTTC.

This chain joins TRBV7-6 and TRBJ1-1; D may be TRBD1 (5 bases). The CDR3 loop spans 15 amino acids. Trimming removed 5 bases at V and 3 bases at J, with 16 bases between. Per the germline V gene, CDR1 is SGHVS and CDR2 is FNYEAQ. The CDR3 protein is CASSPRSQGYTEAFF. The CDR3 DNA reads TGTGCCAGCAGCCCCCGATCGCAGGGTTACACTGAAGCTTTCTTT.

The chain uses TRBV27 and TRBJ2-5; 9 nucleotides agree with TRBD1. CDR1 is MNHEY, CDR2 SMNVEV, per germline (reference sequence). V shed 6 bases, J shed 5 bases, and the junction held 7 bases outside the gene matches. The CDR3 spans 14 residues. The CDR3 reads CASSETGGWETQYF. CDR3 DNA sequence: TGTGCCAGCAGCGAAACAGGGGGCTGGGAGACCCAGTACTTC.

The chain joins TRBV29-1 to TRBJ2-1; 9 bases fit TRBD2. Germline V CDR1 and CDR2: SQVTM, ANQGSEA. The CDR3 has 16 amino acids. Trimming took 0 bases from V and 0 from J; bases not matched to a gene: 3. In DNA, the CDR3 is TGCAGCGTTGAAGATGGCGGGAGGGCCTCCTACAATGAGCAGTTCTTC. Its translation: CSVEDGGRASYNEQFF.

The V call is TRBV19, the J call TRBJ1-2; perhaps TRBD1 as D (6 bases). This CDR3 has 11 amino acids. Germline V CDR1 and CDR2: LNHDA, SQIVND (reference sequence). Deletions cut 8 bases from V and 6 bases from J, with 10 bases between. The CDR3 here is CASAGVHGYTF. The CDR3, as DNA: TGTGCCAGTGCAGGGGTCCATGGCTACACCTTC.

The chain couples TRBV4-1 to TRBJ2-7; no clear D gene. V gave up 1 base and J gave up 7 bases, with 5 bases separating them. This CDR3 is 11 amino acids long. CDR1 and CDR2 from the germline V gene are MGHRA and YSYEKL. CDR3 DNA: TGCGCCAGCAGCCAAGGCAGGGAGCAGTACTTC. Amino acid sequence: CASSQGREQYF.

The chain carries TRBV9 and TRBJ1-4, with a weak D call TRBD1 (6 bases). The CDR3 loop spans 14 amino acids. CDR1 SGDLS and CDR2 YYNGEE come from the germline V gene. Trimming pared 1 base from V and 8 bases from J, leaving 12 bases between. CDR3 amino acids: CASSVTQGGEKLFF. CDR3 nucleotide sequence: TGTGCCAGCAGCGTAACACAGGGAGGGGAAAAACTGTTTTTT.

The chain recombines TRBV6-1 with TRBJ1-3; 7 bases agree with TRBD1. CDR3 length equals 13 residues. V trimming: 5 bases; J trimming: 4 bases; junction bases outside the gene matches: 2. Germline-derived CDR1 and CDR2 are MNHNS and SASEGT. The CDR3 sequence: CASSLTGGNTIYF. The DNA of the CDR3 is TGTGCCAGCAGTTTGACAGGGGGAAACACCATATATTTT.

The chain combines TRBV21-1 with TRBJ2-7; the table's TRBD1 call for D was not verified on the DNA. TRBV21-1 is recorded as a pseudogene. The CDR3 length is 14 residues. This CDR3 reads CASSGQPSSYEQYF. The CDR3 bases are TGTGCCAGCAGCGGACAGCCCAGCTCCTACGAGCAGTACTTC.

V is TRBV5-8 and J is TRBJ2-7; D may be TRBD1 (5 bases). Trimming left V 1 base short and J 5 bases short, with 10 bases between. CDR1 and CDR2 from the germline V gene are SGHTS and YDEGEE. The CDR3 has 13 amino acids. The CDR3 bases are TGTGCCAGCAGCTTGTCAGGGTACAACGAGCAGTACTTC. Residues: CASSLSGYNEQYF. Together with reference TRBV5-8 and TRBJ2-7, the CDR3 gives the full variable domain: EAGVTQSPTHLIKTRGQQATLRCSPISGHTSVYWYQQALGLGLQFLLWYDEGEERNRGNFPPRFSGRQFPNYSSELNVNALELEDSALYLCASSLSGYNEQYFGPGTRLTVT.

The sample holds one count of this clone. V and J are TRBV5-5 and TRBJ1-4; D is unclear. The CDR3 length is 16 residues. The V and J ends lost 0 bases and 8 bases respectively, with 17 bases between them. CDR1 is SGHKS and CDR2 is YYEKEE in the germline V gene (reference sequence). CDR3 amino acids: CASSLAAGDQSEKLFF. As DNA, the CDR3 is TGTGCCAGCAGCTTGGCCGCCGGGGATCAATCGGAAAAACTGTTTTTT.

The V call is TRBV4-1, the J call TRBJ1-1, with 8 bases matching TRBD1. The germline gives CDR1 MGHRA, CDR2 YSYEKL. The CDR3 is 16 residues long. With V trimmed by 2 bases and J by 0 bases, 5 bases remained unmatched. CDR3 sequence reads: CASSQLQGGMNTEAFF. CDR3 nucleotides: TGCGCCAGCAGCCAACTACAGGGGGGTATGAACACTGAAGCTTTCTTT.

This clone turned up a few times. This chain uses TRBV4-3 with TRBJ1-5, with TRBD1 matching 7 bases. The CDR3 extends over 14 amino acids. Germline lookup yields CDR1 LGHNA and CDR2 YSLEER. Trimming took 4 bases from V and 3 from J; bases not matched to a gene: 3. For the CDR3, the DNA is TGCGCCAGCAGCCCGGACAGGTCCAATCAGCCCCAGCATTTT. As protein: CASSPDRSNQPQHF.

The chain employs TRBV30 and TRBJ1-1, with D uncertain. Germline V gene data show CDR1 as GTSNPN and CDR2 as SVGIG (reference sequence). Trimming removed 2 bases at V and 9 bases at J, with 10 bases between. This CDR3 contains 11 residues. The DNA of the CDR3 is TGTGCCTGGAGTTCCACAAGTAAAGCTTTCTTT. As protein: CAWSSTSKAFF.

This chain connects TRBV2 to TRBJ2-7; perhaps TRBD1 as D (5 bases). Trimming removed 7 bases from V and 0 bases from J, with 16 bases in between. Germline V lookup: CDR1 SNHLY, CDR2 FYNNEI. The CDR3 has 15 amino acids. The chain's CDR3 is CASTKKGRSSYEQYF. As DNA, the CDR3 is TGTGCCAGCACCAAAAAGGGGCGCAGCTCCTACGAGCAGTACTTC.

The CDR3 protein is CASSRGQGGVSYGYTF. CDR3 nucleotide sequence: TGTGCCAGTAGTAGAGGACAGGGGGGAGTAAGCTATGGCTACACCTTC. V gene TRBV19 combines with J gene TRBJ1-2, with 10 bases fitting TRBD1. This CDR3 is 16 amino acids long. Losses at the gene ends were 4 bases for V and 4 bases for J; bases not matched to a gene: 9. The germline V gene encodes CDR1 LNHDA and CDR2 SQIVND (reference sequence). Based on the CDR3 plus reference TRBV19 and TRBJ1-2, the full variable domain is DGGITQSPKYLFRKEGQNVTLSCEQNLNHDAMYWYRQDPGQGLRLIYYSQIVNDFQKGDIAEGYSVSREKKESFPLTVTSAQKNPTAFYLCASSRGQGGVSYGYTFGSGTRLTVV.

The chain carries TRBV2 and TRBJ2-2, with 10 bases lining up with TRBD2. Losses at the gene ends were 8 bases for V and 10 bases for J; bases not matched to a gene: 7. CDR3 size: 13 residues. Germline V gene sequence: CDR1 SNHLY, CDR2 FYNNEI. CDR3 DNA sequence: TGTGCCAGCTTCAGGACTAGCGGTGTGGAGCTGTTTTTT. Its protein is CASFRTSGVELFF.

The CDR3 protein is CASSQNVGQETQYF. The CDR3 DNA follows: TGCGCCAGCAGCCAAAATGTGGGCCAGGAGACCCAGTACTTC. The chain is built from TRBV4-3 and TRBJ2-5, with D unresolved. Germline CDR1 reads LGHNA; CDR2 reads YSLEER. CDR3 length: 14 amino acids. Between the trimmed V and J ends, which lost 2 bases and 5 bases, there was a span of 12 bases.

J is TRBJ2-3 and V is TRBV12-5, with TRBD2 matching 8 bases. This CDR3 has 15 amino acids. Germline lookup yields CDR1 LGHNT and CDR2 FRNRAP. J was trimmed by 4 bases and V by 8 bases; bases with no gene match: 11. The CDR3 DNA reads TGTGCTAGTAAAATGCGGGCTAGCGGGCCAGATACGCAGTATTTT. Translation: CASKMRASGPDTQYF.

The rearrangement links TRBV15 to TRBJ2-7; TRBD1 aligns across 9 bases. The CDR3 extends over 16 amino acids. Germline lookup yields CDR1 LNHNV and CDR2 YYDKDF (reference sequence). Trimming took 2 bases from V and 5 from J; bases not matched to a gene: 10. CDR3 in amino acids: CATSRNRAGTGNEQYF. CDR3 nucleotide sequence: TGTGCCACCAGCAGAAACCGGGCCGGGACAGGGAACGAGCAGTACTTC.

This chain connects TRBV7-8 to TRBJ2-7; tentative D call: TRBD2 (5 bases). V dropped 5 bases and J dropped 4 bases, with 12 bases sitting between them. Germline V gene data show CDR1 as SGHVS and CDR2 as FQNEAQ. The CDR3 is 13 amino acids. CDR3 in DNA: TGTGCCAGCAGCGCCACAGCGGATTACGAGCAGTACTTC. The encoded protein is CASSATADYEQYF.